The entry below gives a single T cell receptor beta chain sequence along with its context. These data belong to a study of blood T cell repertoires in COVID-19. Sequencing used immunoSEQ multiplex PCR; TCRdb keeps in-frame clones, though not all of them. The sample contains roughly 220,000 clones, approximately 92% of which appear only once. The CDR3 is 13 residues long. Trimming shortened V by 5 bases and J by 10 bases, and 18 bases separated the two germline ends. Germline loops: CDR1 SGHRS, CDR2 YFSETQ. Sequencing was done on a sample of PBMCs or T cells enriched from blood (not recorded which). The TCR originated in a woman aged 18 to 35 in a cohort exposed to, infected with or recovered from COVID-19 (not recorded which). The chain carries TRBV5-1 and TRBJ1-2; D possibly corresponds to TRBD1 (5 bases). This chain's CDR3 is CASSLQQDRTYTF. As DNA, the CDR3 is TGCGCCAGCAGTTTACAGCAAGACAGAACCTACACCTTC.